The 32 T cell receptor beta chains listed next were all sequenced from one sample in a study of cytomegalovirus exposure and HLA in healthy donors. In the PCR, 60 Vbeta and 13 Jbeta primers were used. Assay used: immunoSEQ multiplex PCR; TCRdb lists only in-frame clones, some missing. The profile covers some 170,000 clones, with around three quarters appearing a single time and roughly 1% taken by the ten largest. The sample consisted of PBMCs. All receptors come from a woman in her thirties or forties in good health and CMV-seronegative.

The genes are TRBV7-9 and TRBJ2-7; D remains ambiguous. The V and J ends lost 1 base and 4 bases respectively, with 11 bases between them. The length of the CDR3 is 14 residues. Germline CDR1 SEHNR, CDR2 FQNEAQ (reference sequence). The CDR3 DNA reads TGTGCCAGCAGCTTAGACTCCCTCAGGTACGAGCAGTACTTC. Its translation is CASSLDSLRYEQYF.

The rearrangement links TRBV7-8 to TRBJ1-5, with 9 bases lining up with TRBD1. Germline V gene data show CDR1 as SGHVS and CDR2 as FQNEAQ. This CDR3 has 14 amino acids. Unmatched junction bases numbered 0, after V lost 1 base and J lost 5 bases. The CDR3 region has the DNA TGTGCCAGCAGCTTAGGGGACAGGGATCAGCCCCAGCATTTT. This codes for CASSLGDRDQPQHF.

The chain recombines TRBV6-1 with TRBJ1-5; D gene uncertain. The CDR3 covers 15 residues. Germline CDR1 reads MNHNS; CDR2 reads SASEGT. The V end was cut by 7 bases, the J end by 3 bases, with 16 bases between. The CDR3 loop is CASISTGIFNQPQHF. CDR3 bases: TGTGCCAGCATTTCCACCGGGATCTTCAATCAGCCCCAGCATTTT.

This chain joins TRBV11-2 and TRBJ2-5; tentative D call: TRBD1 (6 bases). Germline V lookup: CDR1 SGHAT, CDR2 FQNNGV. Trimming took off 5 bases at V and 4 bases at J, with 20 bases between the two ends. The CDR3 runs 16 residues. The CDR3 loop is CASSGVGAGEGETQYF. The CDR3 DNA follows: TGTGCCAGCAGCGGCGTGGGGGCAGGGGAAGGAGAGACCCAGTACTTC.

This sequence joins TRBV6-1 and TRBJ2-7; 13 bases agree with TRBD2. The CDR3 contains 16 residues. V was clipped by 4 bases and J by 5 bases; unmatched bases: 8. Germline values: CDR1 MNHNS, CDR2 SASEGT. The CDR3 reads CASSGPRLAGGNEQYF. The CDR3 bases are TGTGCCAGCAGTGGTCCTAGACTAGCGGGAGGAAACGAGCAGTACTTC.

The rearrangement uses TRBV7-9 and TRBJ2-2; possible D gene TRBD2, 5 bases. The germline gives CDR1 SEHNR, CDR2 FQNEAQ (reference sequence). This CDR3 contains 16 residues. Between the trimmed V and J ends, which lost 2 bases and 4 bases, there was a span of 14 bases. CDR3 DNA: TGTGCCAGCAGCTTACGTTTAGCGACACCCACCGGGGAGCTGTTTTTT. Residues: CASSLRLATPTGELFF.

The chain links TRBV4-1 to TRBJ1-1; 7 positions match TRBD1. The CDR3 is 16 residues long. V lost 0 bases, J lost 0 bases, and 4 bases stayed unmatched. CDR1 MGHRA and CDR2 YSYEKL come from the germline V gene. The CDR3 region has the DNA TGCGCCAGCAGCCAAGATCAGGGGGTTATGAACACTGAAGCTTTCTTT. Encoded protein: CASSQDQGVMNTEAFF.

This chain connects TRBV30 to TRBJ2-2, with D possibly being TRBD1 (5 bases). V gave up 8 bases and J gave up 0 bases, with 16 bases separating them. The CDR3 totals 15 residues. CDR1 is GTSNPN, CDR2 SVGIG, per germline (reference sequence). The CDR3 region has the DNA TGTGCCGGCACCAAGGACACCTCGAACACCGGGGAGCTGTTTTTT. Translated, it gives CAGTKDTSNTGELFF. The whole variable domain, remainder taken from reference TRBV30 and TRBJ2-2, is SQTIHQWPATLVQPVGSPLSLECTVEGTSNPNLYWYRQAAGRGLQLLFYSVGIGQISSEVPQNLSASRPQDRQFILSSKKLLLSDSGFYLCAGTKDTSNTGELFFGEGSRLTVL.

This sequence joins TRBV7-9 and TRBJ1-1; D gene ambiguous. Per germline, CDR1 SEHNR and CDR2 FQNEAQ (reference sequence). V lost 1 base to trimming and J lost 4 bases, with 16 bases between them. This CDR3 is built from 16 residues. This CDR3 reads CASSLGGGRIGTEAFF. The DNA for the CDR3 is TGTGCCAGCAGCTTAGGAGGAGGCAGGATTGGCACTGAAGCTTTCTTT. Variable domain in full (rest from reference TRBV7-9 and TRBJ1-1): DTGVSQNPRHKITKRGQNVTFRCDPISEHNRLYWYRQTLGQGPEFLTYFQNEAQLEKSRLLSDRFSAERPKGSFSTLEIQRTEQGDSAMYLCASSLGGGRIGTEAFFGQGTRLTVV.

The chain couples TRBV5-1 to TRBJ1-4; TRBD1 agrees at 9 bases. The ends lost 4 bases at V and 7 bases at J; junction bases unmatched: 5. The CDR3 sequence is 14 residues long. In germline, CDR1 is SGHRS, CDR2 YFSETQ. CDR3 protein: CASSAGTGFEKLFF. CDR3 DNA sequence: TGCGCCAGCAGCGCCGGGACAGGGTTTGAAAAACTGTTTTTT.

The chain has TRBV20-1 and TRBJ2-7; possible D gene TRBD1, 5 bases. Between the trimmed V and J ends, which lost 4 bases and 6 bases, there was a span of 10 bases. The CDR3 contains 11 residues. Germline V gives CDR1 DFQATT, CDR2 SNEGSKA (reference sequence). The chain's CDR3 is CSANRQLEQYF. CDR3 coding DNA: TGCAGTGCTAACCGACAGCTCGAGCAGTACTTC.

For this clone: Other DNA sequences of this sample code for an identical CDR3. This rearrangement joins TRBV18 to TRBJ2-1; D gene ambiguous. The CDR3 has 12 residues. V was shortened by 2 bases and J by 7 bases, with 6 bases between the two germline ends. Germline-derived CDR1 and CDR2 are KGHSH and LQKENI. Here the CDR3 DNA reads TGTGCCAGCTCACCATCGAGGAATGAGCAGTTCTTC. It is translated as CASSPSRNEQFF.

The gene calls are TRBV18 and TRBJ1-1; D might be TRBD1 (5 bases). V lost 5 bases and J 0 bases, leaving 16 bases between the germline ends. This CDR3 region has 16 residues. Germline V gives CDR1 KGHSH, CDR2 LQKENI. This CDR3 is CASSIQETTVNTEAFF. Written as DNA, the CDR3 is TGTGCCAGCTCAATACAGGAGACGACGGTGAACACTGAAGCTTTCTTT.

The genes are TRBV10-3 and TRBJ1-2; 8 bases are shared with TRBD1. Germline CDR1 ENHRY, CDR2 SYGVKD. This CDR3 is built from 15 residues. V shed 5 bases and J 6 bases; nucleotides not matched to a gene: 11. CDR3 sequence: CAISPGQGGRHGYTF. Written as DNA, the CDR3 is TGTGCCATCAGTCCTGGACAGGGAGGAAGGCATGGCTACACCTTC.

The chain joins TRBV4-1 to TRBJ1-5; D is unresolved. The germline gives CDR1 MGHRA, CDR2 YSYEKL. The CDR3 runs 17 residues. Between the trimmed V and J ends, which lost 0 bases and 2 bases, there was a span of 14 bases. CDR3 sequence reads: CASSQEYEGAGNQPQHF. As DNA, the CDR3 is TGCGCCAGCAGCCAAGAGTACGAGGGTGCGGGCAATCAGCCCCAGCATTTT.

The rearrangement joins TRBV11-3 to TRBJ2-7, with 9 bases aligning to TRBD1. This CDR3 spans 14 amino acids. The V gene's germline CDR1 is SGHNT and CDR2 YENEEA. The V and J ends lost 3 bases and 4 bases, in that order; junction bases with no gene match: 4. The CDR3 coding sequence is TGTGCCAGCAGCTTGACAGGGGGAAGTTACGAGCAGTACTTC. This translates into CASSLTGGSYEQYF. Using reference TRBV11-3 and TRBJ2-7 for the parts outside the CDR3, the full variable domain is EAGVVQSPRYKIIEKKQPVAFWCNPISGHNTLYWYLQNLGQGPELLIRYENEEAVDDSQLPKDRFSAERLKGVDSTLKIQPAELGDSAVYLCASSLTGGSYEQYFGPGTRLTVT.

This clone came up once. The rearrangement links TRBV7-6 to TRBJ2-1; D remains unclear. V was shortened by 4 bases and J by 7 bases, with 11 bases between the two germline ends. The CDR3 extends over 13 amino acids. Germline loops: CDR1 SGHVS, CDR2 FNYEAQ. In nucleotides, the CDR3 is TGTGCCAGCAGCTCCTTGTGGGCTAATGAGCAGTTCTTC. Protein sequence: CASSSLWANEQFF.

The V and J genes are TRBV6-1 and TRBJ1-1, with 8 nucleotides matching TRBD1. In germline, CDR1 is MNHNS, CDR2 SASEGT. This CDR3 comprises 12 residues. V shed 3 bases and J 8 bases; nucleotides not matched to a gene: 2. CDR3: CASSEDRVEAFF. CDR3 in DNA: TGTGCCAGCAGTGAGGACAGGGTAGAAGCTTTCTTT.

The CDR3 bases are TGCGCCAGCAGCCAAGCTACTCACAGGGTCTATAGCAATCAGCCCCAGCATTTT. This encodes CASSQATHRVYSNQPQHF. The chain carries TRBV4-1 and TRBJ1-5; D is perhaps TRBD1 (6 bases). V was trimmed by 1 base and J by 0 bases, leaving 16 bases between them. Germline CDR1 and CDR2: MGHRA and YSYEKL. There are 18 residues in the CDR3.

The sample holds a few counts of this clone. The V gene is TRBV30, the J gene TRBJ2-1, with TRBD2 matching 11 bases. The germline gives CDR1 GTSNPN, CDR2 SVGIG (reference sequence). The J segment lost 8 bases and the V segment lost 0 bases, leaving 9 bases of the junction unmatched. The CDR3 covers 16 residues. For the CDR3, the DNA is TGTGCCTGGAGTGTAAGGTGGTCTAGCGGGAGGTATGAGCAGTTCTTC. Translated: CAWSVRWSSGRYEQFF.

This chain links TRBV11-2 with TRBJ2-7, with TRBD2 identical over 9 bases. The CDR3 has 15 amino acids. The germline V gene encodes CDR1 SGHAT and CDR2 FQNNGV. The junction had 9 bases not matched to a gene; V was cut back by 3 bases and J by 6 bases. In nucleotides, the CDR3 is TGTGCCAGCAGCTTTCCTGGCGGGAGGGCCGCCGAGCAGTACTTC. Amino acids: CASSFPGGRAAEQYF.

J is TRBJ2-3 and V is TRBV19, with unresolved D. This CDR3 has 13 amino acids. Trimming took 5 bases from V and 5 from J, leaving 11 bases between them. Germline V gene lookup returns CDR1 LNHDA and CDR2 SQIVND (reference sequence). Written as DNA, the CDR3 is TGTGCCAGTAGTCTCGAGCACGGAGATACGCAGTATTTT. This encodes CASSLEHGDTQYF.

About this clone itself: Other DNA sequences of this sample code for an identical CDR3. The gene calls are TRBV5-1 and TRBJ2-3; 13 nucleotides align to TRBD2. CDR3 length: 15 residues. CDR1 and CDR2 (germline): SGHRS, YFSETQ. Unmatched junction bases numbered 3, after V lost 4 bases and J lost 4 bases. CDR3 sequence: CASSRGLAGADTQYF. The CDR3 DNA reads as TGCGCCAGCAGCCGCGGACTAGCGGGAGCAGATACGCAGTATTTT.

Points on this clone: This same CDR3 is encoded by further DNA sequences in the sample. The chain has TRBV29-1 and TRBJ1-1, with D hard to call. Looked up from germline, CDR1 is SQVTM and CDR2 is ANQGSEA. The CDR3 loop spans 11 amino acids. Between the trimmed V and J ends, which lost 4 bases and 4 bases, there was a span of 7 bases. DNA of the CDR3: TGCAGCGTTGGGGGAGGCACTGAAGCTTTCTTT. Its protein product is CSVGGGTEAFF.

This clone was recorded a few times. J is TRBJ2-7 and V is TRBV7-8; weak D call: TRBD2 (5 bases). Germline CDR1 reads SGHVS; CDR2 reads FQNEAQ. Trimming pared 5 bases from V and 3 bases from J, leaving 14 bases between. The CDR3 is 14 amino acids. The CDR3 DNA follows: TGTGCCAGCAGCCCTCGGACTTTAATCTACGAGCAGTACTTC. Protein product: CASSPRTLIYEQYF. Full variable domain (missing parts from reference TRBV7-8 and TRBJ2-7): GAGVSQSPRYKVAKRGQDVALRCDPISGHVSLFWYQQALGQGPEFLTYFQNEAQLDKSGLPSDRFFAERPEGSVSTLKIQRTQQEDSAVYLCASSPRTLIYEQYFGPGTRLTVT.

This clone was detected only a few times. V and J are TRBV28 and TRBJ1-5, with 7 bases lining up with TRBD1. CDR1 and CDR2 (germline): MDHEN, SYDVKM. Trimming cost V 6 bases and J 6 bases; bases outside gene matches: 5. The CDR3 runs 13 residues. CDR3 in amino acids: CASREGAGQPQHF. The DNA of the CDR3 is TGTGCCAGCAGAGAGGGGGCAGGTCAGCCCCAGCATTTT.

The chain links TRBV7-9 to TRBJ2-7, with no clear D. Looked up from germline, CDR1 is SEHNR and CDR2 is FQNEAQ (reference sequence). This CDR3 region has 12 residues. V shed 4 bases and J shed 12 bases, with 16 bases lying between them. In DNA form, the CDR3 reads TGTGCCAGCAGCTCCCTCCCCTCAGAGGCGTACTTC. Its protein product is CASSSLPSEAYF.

This clone was counted only a few times. The chain links TRBV5-1 to TRBJ2-1; 11 bases map to TRBD2. Germline-derived CDR1 and CDR2 are SGHRS and YFSETQ. V trimming: 6 bases; J trimming: 5 bases; junction bases outside the gene matches: 10. CDR3 length: 16 amino acids. CDR3 region: CASIKGMTSGNNEQFF. CDR3 coding DNA: TGCGCCAGCATCAAGGGGATGACTAGCGGGAACAATGAGCAGTTCTTC.

V gene TRBV2 combines with J gene TRBJ2-1; D possibly corresponds to TRBD2 (6 bases). Between the trimmed V and J ends, which lost 7 bases and 6 bases, there was a span of 13 bases. Germline V gene sequence: CDR1 SNHLY, CDR2 FYNNEI. The CDR3 runs 13 residues. The CDR3 DNA is TGTGCCAGCAATTGGGGCGGGGTCAATGAGCAGTTCTTC. It is translated as CASNWGGVNEQFF.

Comment on this clone: The same CDR3 is also encoded by other DNA sequences in this sample. The chain links TRBV7-9 to TRBJ2-6, with 7 bases identical to TRBD1. This CDR3 is 16 amino acids long. Germline assignment: CDR1 SEHNR and CDR2 FQNEAQ (reference sequence). Trimming cost V 0 bases and J 1 base; bases outside gene matches: 0. The CDR3 DNA reads as TGTGCCAGCAGCTTAGCGACAGGGTCTGGGGCCAACGTCCTGACTTTC. Its translation: CASSLATGSGANVLTF.

V is TRBV6-6 and J is TRBJ1-4; D ambiguous. Trimming took 7 bases from V and 5 from J, leaving 11 bases between them. This CDR3 region has 13 residues. Per germline, CDR1 MNHNY and CDR2 SVGAGI (reference sequence). CDR3 DNA sequence: TGTGCCAGCAATCGAGGTGCAAATGAAAAACTGTTTTTT. Translated: CASNRGANEKLFF.

The chain employs TRBV27 and TRBJ2-7; 8 nucleotides align to TRBD2. V was clipped by 10 bases and J by 2 bases; unmatched bases: 10. From germline, CDR1 is MNHEY and CDR2 SMNVEV (reference sequence). The CDR3 has 14 amino acids. CDR3 nucleotides: TGTGCCACTTGTCAACTAGCGGCTCCCTACGAGCAGTACTTC. Protein sequence: CATCQLAAPYEQYF.